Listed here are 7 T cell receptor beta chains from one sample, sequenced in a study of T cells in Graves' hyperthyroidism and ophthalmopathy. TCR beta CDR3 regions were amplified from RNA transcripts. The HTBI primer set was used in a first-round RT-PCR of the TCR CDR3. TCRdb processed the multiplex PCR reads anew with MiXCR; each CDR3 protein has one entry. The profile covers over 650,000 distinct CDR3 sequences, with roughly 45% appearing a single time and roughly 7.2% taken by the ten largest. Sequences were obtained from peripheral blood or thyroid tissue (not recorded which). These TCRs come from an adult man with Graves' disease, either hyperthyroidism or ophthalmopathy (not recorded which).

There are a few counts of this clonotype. This CDR3 is CAISATPQAINYGYTF. CDR3 sequence (DNA): TGTGCCATCAGTGCTACCCCACAGGCGATCAACTATGGCTACACCTTC. The chain carries TRBV10-3 and TRBJ1-2; D possibly corresponds to TRBD1 (5 bases). V lost 4 bases to trimming and J lost 2 bases, with 17 bases between them. The germline CDR1 and CDR2 sequences are ENHRY and SYGVKD. The CDR3 length is 16 residues.

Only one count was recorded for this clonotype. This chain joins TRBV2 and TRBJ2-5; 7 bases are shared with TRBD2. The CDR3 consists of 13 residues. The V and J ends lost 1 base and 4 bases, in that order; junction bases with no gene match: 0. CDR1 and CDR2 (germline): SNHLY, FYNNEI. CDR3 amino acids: CASSEERGETQYF. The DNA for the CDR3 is TGTGCCAGCAGTGAAGAGCGGGGAGAGACCCAGTACTTC.

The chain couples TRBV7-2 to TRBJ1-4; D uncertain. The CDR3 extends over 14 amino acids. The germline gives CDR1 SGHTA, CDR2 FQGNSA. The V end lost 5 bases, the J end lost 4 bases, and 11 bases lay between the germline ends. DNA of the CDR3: TGTGCCAGCAGCCGACTTGGTGTTAATGAAAAACTGTTTTTT. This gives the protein CASSRLGVNEKLFF.

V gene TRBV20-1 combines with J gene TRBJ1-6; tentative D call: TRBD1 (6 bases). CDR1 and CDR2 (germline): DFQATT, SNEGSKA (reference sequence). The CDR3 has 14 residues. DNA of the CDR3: TGCACTCACACAGGACAGATGCCGAATTCACCCCTCCACTTT. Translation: CTHTGQMPNSPLHF.

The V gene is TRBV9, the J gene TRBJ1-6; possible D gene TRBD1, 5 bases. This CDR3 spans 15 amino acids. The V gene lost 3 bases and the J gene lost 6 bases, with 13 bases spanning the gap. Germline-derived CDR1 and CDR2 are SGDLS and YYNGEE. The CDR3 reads CASSESAGGNSPLHF. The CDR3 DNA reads TGTGCCAGCAGCGAATCGGCGGGGGGTAATTCACCCCTCCACTTT.

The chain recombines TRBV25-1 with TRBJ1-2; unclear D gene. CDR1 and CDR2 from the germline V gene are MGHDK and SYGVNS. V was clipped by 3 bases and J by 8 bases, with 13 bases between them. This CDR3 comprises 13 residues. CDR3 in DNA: TGTGCCAGCAGTGAGCAACAACAGCGAGGCTACACCTTC. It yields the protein CASSEQQQRGYTF.

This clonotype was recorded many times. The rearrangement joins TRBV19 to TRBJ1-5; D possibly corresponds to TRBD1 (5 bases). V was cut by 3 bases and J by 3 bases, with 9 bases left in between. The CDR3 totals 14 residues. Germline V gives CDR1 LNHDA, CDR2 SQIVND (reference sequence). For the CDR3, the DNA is TGTGCCAGTAGTATCCAGGGCTTCAATCAGCCCCAGCATTTT. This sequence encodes CASSIQGFNQPQHF.